The source of this T cell receptor (beta chain) is a study of Ad26.COV2.S vaccination and SARS-CoV-2 variants (dated by TCRdb to 2020 to 2022). Background for the entire study: Donors in the vaccine arm were drawn from COV1001, a phase I-IIa trial of Ad26.COV2.S in healthy adults that was multicentre, randomized, double-blind and placebo-controlled. Ad26.COV2.S was administered intramuscularly at 5 x 10^10 or 1 x 10^11 viral particles, either as a single shot or as two shots given 56 days apart. TCRbeta repertoire sequencing was used to assess the specificity and breadth of SARS-CoV-2-reactive T cell receptors after Ad26.COV2.S vaccination. A total of 32 samples were included in the TCR-sequenced set, comprising about 20 Ad26.COV2.S vaccine recipients, 5 placebo recipients and 8 SARS-CoV-2 convalescent individuals. Trial participants were randomized into five groups of five, in which low-dose or high-dose Ad26.COV2.S was given once or twice, or placebo was given on both occasions. Throughout the experiments and outcome assessment, investigators stayed blinded to trial group allocation.

Note on this clone: The antigen it recognizes is unknown. No base-level quality is on record; no much larger clone is a single base apart.

The immunoSEQ Assay was the method used to sequence TCRbeta CDR3 regions. After extraction, genomic DNA underwent amplification by bias-controlled multiplex PCR, followed by high-throughput sequencing. On the authors' methods: To quantify the absolute abundance of each unique TCRbeta CDR3 region, sequences were collapsed and filtered. T cell fraction was estimated by normalization of TCRbeta template counts to usable DNA, with usable DNA being measured through amplification of reference genes present in all nucleated cells. Repertoire TCRs were annotated as SARS-CoV-2-specific when V gene, CDR3 amino acid sequence and J gene were exactly matched to a known reactive TCR set. The reference SARS-CoV-2 TCR set was derived from MIRA and filtered for enrichment in COVID-19-positive ImmuneCODE repertoires, a step that removed public or cross-reactive TCRs. Based on the MIRA antigens, annotated TCRs were further analysed at the level of specific ORF or position within ORF. Breadth was defined as the number of annotated unique rearrangements divided by the total number of unique productive rearrangements, and depth was defined as the summed frequency of the annotated unique rearrangements. TCR breadth was compared between groups using two-sided Wilcoxon rank-sum tests. Drawn from immuneACCESS, this table holds only the in-frame rearrangements with V and J called that TCRdb kept. Clones are partly lost; checked studies trace under half to an unresolved V gene and leave the rest unexplained. From that table come the V and J calls and clone size; the DNA was used to work out D and trimming. In this sample the table shows 300,000 to 350,000 clones, 85% of which occur a single time. The top ten constitute around 2% of the sample.

Study-level results and caveats: According to the authors, total T cell responses may have been underestimated by the TCR breadth and depth analyses. Compared with placebo recipients, Ad26.COV2.S recipients showed higher spike-specific TCR breadth (P = 0.0014). The study was not powered to compare responses between vaccine doses or regimens. Non-spike TCR breadth was comparable between vaccine and placebo recipients, consistent with the vaccine containing only spike. After vaccination, substantial breadth of spike-specific CD8+ and CD4+ T cell responses was reported.

V and J lose 1 base and 5 bases, and a span of 2 bases separates them. Measured from the cysteine to the phenylalanine, the CDR3 is 12 residues long. Only CDR3 DNA is held: 36 bases, read in frame from base 1. CDR1 SGHAT and CDR2 FQDESV are derived from the germline V gene (reference sequence). The treatment or condition label here, explained by the study, means: about 20 received Ad26.COV2.S at low or high dose, single or two shots; about five received placebo; per-sample allocation not given. Repertoires of vaccine and placebo recipients were sequenced from samples taken on day 63 after the first injection. In Cohort 1b, more than 20 adults aged 18-55 years were enrolled at a single site in Boston, USA, between 29 July and 7 August 2020. Ad26.COV2.S was a replication-incompetent adenovirus type 26 vector that expressed a prefusion-stabilized SARS-CoV-2 spike protein derived from the original Wuhan strain.

The sequenced sample was peripheral blood, obtained in a trial of Ad26.COV2.S vaccine versus placebo. Rearrangement joined TRBV11-1 to TRBJ2-2; no D gene is confidently identified. The TCR originated in a person between 18 and 60 years old who received the Ad26.COV2.S COVID-19 vaccine or a placebo. The CDR3 corresponds to CASSLGTGELFF. The DNA sequence follows: TGTGCCAGCAGCTTAGGGACCGGGGAGCTGTTTTTT.